Listed below are T cell receptor beta chains from one sample, sequenced in a study of T cell repertoires in cytomegalovirus infection. TCRdb re-analysed the reads in MiXCR, keeping a single row per CDR3 protein. The data hold under 600,000 distinct CDR3 sequences, with about 17% observed a single time. Sequences were obtained from CD8+ T cells from PBMCs. The receptors stem from a human donor in good health (CMV status not recorded). Some clones in this sample may be carry-over from other donors' samples. CDR3s include the opening cysteine and the closing phenylalanine or tryptophan. A D gene is named only where the DNA matches it firmly. Size values are once, few and many counts, or a class for expanded clones, and some rows have none.

.	few	TRBJ1-1	TRBV6-5	TGTGCCAGCAAGACAGGAGGGGCTGAAGCTTTCTTT	CASKTGGAEAFF
TRBD1	many	TRBJ2-7	TRBV7-9	TGTGCCAGCAGCACGTACAGGGGGTCGGCCTACGAGCAGTACTTC	CASSTYRGSAYEQYF
.	many	TRBJ1-2	TRBV12-3/TRBV12-4	TGTGCCAGCAGTTCGAGACAAGTTGAGTATGGCTACACCTTC	CASSSRQVEYGYTF
TRBD1	.	TRBJ2-1	TRBV6-5	TGTGCCAGCAGCCTCACATCAACGACAGGGGGCTCCTACAATGAGCAGTTCTTC	CASSLTSTTGGSYNEQFF
TRBD1	many	TRBJ2-5	TRBV7-9	TGTGCCAGCAGCTTTCGGACAGGGGGCGCGATTGAGACCCAGTACTTC	CASSFRTGGAIETQYF
.	.	TRBJ1-1	TRBV7-6	TGTGCCAGCAGCCCCATGAACACTGAAGCTTCCTTT	CASSPMNTEASF
.	many	TRBJ2-1	TRBV7-9	TGTGCCAGCAGCCTCAATGACAATGAGCAGTTCTTC	CASSLNDNEQFF
.	few	TRBJ1-1	TRBV13	TGTGCCAGCAGCGCCCCCCGGGACCATGAGGGCACTGAAGCTTTCTTT	CASSAPRDHEGTEAFF
TRBD1	many	TRBJ1-5	TRBV2	TGTGCCAGCAGTGAAGCCCTCCGGGAGACAGGGGCGGGCAATCAGCCCCAGCATTTT	CASSEALRETGAGNQPQHF
.	.	TRBJ2-3	TRBV7-9	TGTGCCAGCAGCGTTGAGGCGTACACAGATACGCAGTATTTT	CASSVEAYTDTQYF
TRBD2	many	TRBJ2-7	TRBV10-3	TGTGCCAGCCGGGGGGGCTACGAGCAGTACTTC	CASRGGYEQYF
.	many	TRBJ1-2	TRBV6-1	TGTGCCAGCAGTCCCCGAAAGATCTATGGCTACACCTTC	CASSPRKIYGYTF
TRBD2	many	TRBJ2-3	TRBV28	TGTGCCAGCAGTTTATCCCTAGCGGGAGGGCCAGATACGCAGTATTTT	CASSLSLAGGPDTQYF
.	many	TRBJ2-7	TRBV10-3	TGTGCCATCAGTGACCAAGGACAGACTTACTCCTACGAGCAGTACTTC	CAISDQGQTYSYEQYF
.	few	TRBJ2-1	TRBV12-3/TRBV12-4	TGTGCCAGCAGCCTTACAGGGGAGGGCTACAATGAGCAGTTCTTC	CASSLTGEGYNEQFF
TRBD1	many	TRBJ2-7	TRBV28	TGTGTTACAGGGGAACAGTCCTACGAGCAGTACTTC	CVTGEQSYEQYF
.	.	TRBJ1-5	TRBV7-9	TGTGCCAGCAGCTCCCCGGACCGAGGGGTTCATCAGCCCCAGCATTTT	CASSSPDRGVHQPQHF
.	many	TRBJ1-4	TRBV6-5	TGTGCCAGCAGTTACCTGGGGGGCGACTTCGAAAAACTGTTTTTT	CASSYLGGDFEKLFF
TRBD1	many	TRBJ2-2	TRBV7-8	TGTGCCAGCAGCCCCGGGACAGGGGCACCGAACACCGGGGAGCTGTTTTTT	CASSPGTGAPNTGELFF
TRBD1	.	TRBJ1-2	TRBV19	TGTGCCAGTAGTCACCGGGACAGGGGGCGTTATGGCTACACCTTC	CASSHRDRGRYGYTF
TRBD1	many	TRBJ2-6	TRBV29-1	TGCAGCGTTGATGACAGGGGGGCTGGGGCCAACGTCCTGACTTTC	CSVDDRGAGANVLTF
TRBD2	many	TRBJ2-1	TRBV7-3	TGTGCCAGCAGTTTTCTAGCGGGAGGGCTTAATGAGCAGTTCTTC	CASSFLAGGLNEQFF
TRBD1	.	TRBJ1-5	TRBV4-1	TGCGCCAGCAGCGCTACAGGGGACAATCAGCCCCAGCATTTT	CASSATGDNQPQHF
TRBD2	few	TRBJ2-1	TRBV6-6	TGTGCCAGCAGTTCGCCGCTAGCGGGGGGGCCTATTGAGCAGTTCTTC	CASSSPLAGGPIEQFF
TRBD1	many	TRBJ2-1	TRBV4-1	TGCGCCAGCAGCCTCAAAGGGGGCCCCAATGAGCAGTTCTTC	CASSLKGGPNEQFF
TRBD1	many	TRBJ1-2	TRBV27	TGTGCCAGCAGTCAACCCGGGACAGCCACCTATGGCTACACCTTC	CASSQPGTATYGYTF
TRBD1	few	TRBJ2-7	TRBV6-6	TGTGCCAGCGAGTCCCGGGACAGGCTCTACGAGCAGTACTTC	CASESRDRLYEQYF
TRBD1	.	TRBJ2-7	TRBV4-1	TGCGCAAGCAGCCAAGTGGTGACAGGGTCCGAGCAGTACTTC	CASSQVVTGSEQYF
TRBD2	many	TRBJ2-7	TRBV6-1	TGTGCCAGCAGTGAAGTCAGCGGGAGCTCCTACGAGCAGTACTTC	CASSEVSGSSYEQYF
.	.	TRBJ1-5	TRBV7-6	TGTGCTAGCAGCCTGGAGGGAATCAATCAGCCCCAGCATTTT	CASSLEGINQPQHF
.	many	TRBJ2-5	TRBV7-9	TGTGCCAGCAGCTTACTCCAGGGAGGAGAGACCCAGTACTTC	CASSLLQGGETQYF
.	few	TRBJ1-1	TRBV14	TGTGCCAGCAGCCATCAACGCGCGGGCGTGGAAGCTTTCTTT	CASSHQRAGVEAFF
TRBD1	.	TRBJ2-1	TRBV28	TGTGCCAGCAGCCCCCCTTCGACAGGGTTCTACAATGAGCAGTTCTTC	CASSPPSTGFYNEQFF
TRBD1	many	TRBJ1-2	TRBV27	TGTGCCAGCAGTCCGGAGGACAGGTCAGGAGCTAACTATGGCTACACCTTC	CASSPEDRSGANYGYTF
.	many	TRBJ2-1	TRBV6-2/TRBV6-3	TGTGCCAGCAGTTCCCGGGACCACCCCTACAATGAGCAGTTCTTC	CASSSRDHPYNEQFF
TRBD1	few	TRBJ1-2	TRBV15	TGTGCCACCAGCAGAGTCCCGGGACAGACAATCTATGGCTACACCTTC	CATSRVPGQTIYGYTF
.	.	TRBJ1-1	TRBV9	TGTGCCAGCAGCGTAGACGGCAGGTTGAACACTGAAGCTTTCTTT	CASSVDGRLNTEAFF
.	.	TRBJ2-7	TRBV5-1	TGCGCCAGCAGCTTGCTTACAGGGCCTGGGCACGAGCAGTACTTC	CASSLLTGPGHEQYF
.	.	TRBJ2-1	TRBV29-1	TGCAGCGTTGAACTCGGGTATGAGCAGTTCTTC	CSVELGYEQFF